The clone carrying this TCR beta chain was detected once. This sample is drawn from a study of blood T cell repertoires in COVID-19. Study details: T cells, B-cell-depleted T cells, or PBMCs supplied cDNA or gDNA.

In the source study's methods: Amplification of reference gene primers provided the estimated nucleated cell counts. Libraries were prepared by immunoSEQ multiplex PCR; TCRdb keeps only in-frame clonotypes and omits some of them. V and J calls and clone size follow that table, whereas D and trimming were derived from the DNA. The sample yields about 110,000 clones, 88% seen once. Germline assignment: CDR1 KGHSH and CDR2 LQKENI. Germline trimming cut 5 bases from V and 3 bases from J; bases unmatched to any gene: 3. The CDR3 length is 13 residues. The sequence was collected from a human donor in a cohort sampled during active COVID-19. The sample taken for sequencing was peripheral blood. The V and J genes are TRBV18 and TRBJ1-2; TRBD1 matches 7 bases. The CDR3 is CASSDDRDYGYTF. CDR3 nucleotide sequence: TGTGCCAGCTCAGACGACAGGGACTATGGCTACACCTTC.